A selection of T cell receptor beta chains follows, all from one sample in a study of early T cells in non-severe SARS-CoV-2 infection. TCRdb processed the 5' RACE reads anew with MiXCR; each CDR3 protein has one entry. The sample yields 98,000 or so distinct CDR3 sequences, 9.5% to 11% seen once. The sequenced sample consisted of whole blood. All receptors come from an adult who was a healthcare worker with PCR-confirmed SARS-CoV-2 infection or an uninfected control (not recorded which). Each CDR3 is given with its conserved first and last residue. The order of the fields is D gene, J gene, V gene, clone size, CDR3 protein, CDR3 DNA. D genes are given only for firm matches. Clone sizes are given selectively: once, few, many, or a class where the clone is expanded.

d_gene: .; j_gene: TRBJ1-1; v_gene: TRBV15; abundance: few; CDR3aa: CATSSTHLDTEAFF; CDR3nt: TGTGCCACCAGCAGCACCCACCTGGACACTGAAGCTTTCTTT
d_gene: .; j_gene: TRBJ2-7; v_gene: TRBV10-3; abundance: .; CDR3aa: CAVRSSFGEQYF; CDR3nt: TGTGCCGTAAGGTCCTCCTTCGGCGAGCAGTACTTC
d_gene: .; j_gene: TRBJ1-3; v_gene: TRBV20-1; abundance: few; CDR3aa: CSANPGRGGNTIYF; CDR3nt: TGCAGTGCTAACCCGGGCAGGGGCGGAAACACCATATATTTT
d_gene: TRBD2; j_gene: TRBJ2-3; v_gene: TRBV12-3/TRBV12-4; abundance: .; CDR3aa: CASSLEVSGADTQYF; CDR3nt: TGTGCCAGCAGTTTAGAGGTTAGCGGGGCAGATACGCAGTATTTT
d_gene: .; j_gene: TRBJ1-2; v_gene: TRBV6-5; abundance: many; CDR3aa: CASSSPPREVSGYTF; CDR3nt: TGTGCCAGCAGTTCACCTCCCAGGGAGGTCAGTGGCTACACCTTC
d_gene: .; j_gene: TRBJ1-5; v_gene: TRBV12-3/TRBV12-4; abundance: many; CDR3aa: CASSFVSQGNQPQHF; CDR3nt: TGTGCCAGCAGTTTTGTTTCGCAGGGCAATCAGCCCCAGCATTTT
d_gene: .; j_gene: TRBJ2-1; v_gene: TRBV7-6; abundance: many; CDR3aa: CASSLERRVRQFF; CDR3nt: TGTGCCAGCAGCTTAGAGCGGCGGGTTCGGCAGTTCTTC
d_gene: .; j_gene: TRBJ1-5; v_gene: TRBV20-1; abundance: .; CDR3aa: CSAYHRYSNQPQHF; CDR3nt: TGCAGTGCTTACCACAGGTATAGCAATCAGCCCCAGCATTTT
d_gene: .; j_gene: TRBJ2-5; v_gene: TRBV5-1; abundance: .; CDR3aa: CASSQTGTSEETQYF; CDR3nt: TGCGCCAGCAGCCAGACTGGGACTTCAGAAGAGACCCAGTACTTC
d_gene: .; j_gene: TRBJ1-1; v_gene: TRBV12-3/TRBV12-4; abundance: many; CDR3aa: CASRTDSPPYEAFF; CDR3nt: TGTGCCAGCAGGACGGACAGTCCGCCCTATGAAGCTTTCTTT
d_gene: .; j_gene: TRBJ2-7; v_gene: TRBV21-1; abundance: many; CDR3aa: CASSKEAREFYEQYF; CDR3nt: TGTGCCAGCAGCAAAGAAGCGCGGGAATTTTACGAGCAGTACTTC
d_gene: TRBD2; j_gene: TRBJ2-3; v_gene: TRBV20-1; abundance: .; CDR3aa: CSARDPLASGGYTQYF; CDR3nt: TGCAGTGCTAGAGATCCTCTGGCTAGCGGGGGGTATACGCAGTATTTT
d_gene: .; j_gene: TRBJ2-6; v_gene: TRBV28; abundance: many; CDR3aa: CASSFGRSSGANVLTF; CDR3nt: TGTGCCAGCAGTTTCGGACGGAGCTCTGGGGCCAACGTCCTGACTTTC
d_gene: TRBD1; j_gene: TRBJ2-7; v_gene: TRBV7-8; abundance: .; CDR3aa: CASSRRDRGYEQYF; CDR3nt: TGTGCCAGCAGCCGCCGGGACAGGGGTTACGAGCAGTACTTC
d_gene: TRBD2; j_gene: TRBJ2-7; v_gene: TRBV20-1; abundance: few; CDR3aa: CSASSGRTYEQYF; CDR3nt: TGCAGTGCTAGTAGCGGGAGAACCTACGAGCAGTACTTC
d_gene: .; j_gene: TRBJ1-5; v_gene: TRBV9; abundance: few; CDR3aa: CASSVEAGNQPQHF; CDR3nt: TGTGCCAGCAGCGTAGAGGCGGGCAATCAGCCCCAGCATTTT
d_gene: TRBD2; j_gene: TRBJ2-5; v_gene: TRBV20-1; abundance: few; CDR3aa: CSARVGRESETQYF; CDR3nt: TGCAGTGCAAGAGTCGGGCGGGAGAGCGAGACCCAGTACTTC
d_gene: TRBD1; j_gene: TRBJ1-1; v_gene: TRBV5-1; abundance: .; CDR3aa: CASSLTGQLRGEAFF; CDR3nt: TGCGCCAGCAGCTTGACGGGACAGTTAAGGGGTGAAGCTTTCTTT
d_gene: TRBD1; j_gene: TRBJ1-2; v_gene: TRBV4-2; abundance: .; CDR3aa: CASSQGTGAYGYTF; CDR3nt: TGTGCCAGCAGCCAAGGGACAGGGGCGTATGGCTACACCTTC
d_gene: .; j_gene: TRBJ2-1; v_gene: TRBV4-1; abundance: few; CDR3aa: CASSQELRDGWFF; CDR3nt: TGCGCCAGCAGCCAAGAACTACGGGACGGTTGGTTCTTC
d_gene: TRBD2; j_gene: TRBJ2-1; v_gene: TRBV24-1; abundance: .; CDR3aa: CATSAASGYNEQFF; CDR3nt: TGTGCCACCAGTGCAGCTAGCGGGTACAATGAGCAGTTCTTC
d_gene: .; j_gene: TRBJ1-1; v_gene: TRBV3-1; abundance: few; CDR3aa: CASSQPMNTEAFF; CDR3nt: TGTGCCAGCAGCCAACCGATGAACACTGAAGCTTTCTTT
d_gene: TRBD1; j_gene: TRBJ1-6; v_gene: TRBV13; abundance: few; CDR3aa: CASSSTGVHSPLHF; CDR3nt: TGTGCCAGCAGCTCGACAGGGGTGCACTCACCCCTCCACTTT
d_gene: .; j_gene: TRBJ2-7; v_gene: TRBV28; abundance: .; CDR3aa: CASSFAGQLVHEQYF; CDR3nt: TGTGCCAGCAGTTTCGCGGGGCAGTTAGTCCACGAGCAGTACTTC
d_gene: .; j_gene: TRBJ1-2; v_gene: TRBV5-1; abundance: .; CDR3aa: CASSLRGRDYGYTF; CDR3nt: TGCGCCAGCAGCTTGCGGGGGCGCGACTATGGCTACACCTTC
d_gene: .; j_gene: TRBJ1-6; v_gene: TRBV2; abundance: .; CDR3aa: CASSDGGNSYNSPLHF; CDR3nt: TGTGCCAGCAGTGACGGGGGAAACTCCTATAATTCACCCCTCCACTTT
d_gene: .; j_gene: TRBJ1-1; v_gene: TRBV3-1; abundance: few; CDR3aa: CASSQSGAGAEAFF; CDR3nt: TGTGCCAGCAGCCAATCGGGGGCGGGCGCTGAAGCTTTCTTT
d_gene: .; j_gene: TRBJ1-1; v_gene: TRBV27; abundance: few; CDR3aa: CASSLSPGPLEAFF; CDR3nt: TGTGCCAGCAGTTTATCTCCTGGGCCCCTTGAAGCTTTCTTT
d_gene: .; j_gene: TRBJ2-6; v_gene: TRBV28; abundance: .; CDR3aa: CASSARAGANVLTF; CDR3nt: TGTGCCAGCAGTGCCAGAGCCGGGGCCAACGTCCTGACTTTC
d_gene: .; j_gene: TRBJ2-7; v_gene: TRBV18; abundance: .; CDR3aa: CASSPGEWSYEQYF; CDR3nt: TGTGCCAGCTCACCAGGGGAATGGTCCTACGAGCAGTACTTC
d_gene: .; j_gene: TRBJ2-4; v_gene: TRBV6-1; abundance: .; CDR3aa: CASSNQGTKNIQYF; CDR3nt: TGTGCCAGCAGTAACCAGGGAACCAAAAACATTCAGTACTTC
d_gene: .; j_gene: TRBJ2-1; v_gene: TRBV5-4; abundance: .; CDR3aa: CASKDRDSYNEQFF; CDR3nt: TGTGCCAGCAAAGACAGAGACTCCTACAATGAGCAGTTCTTC
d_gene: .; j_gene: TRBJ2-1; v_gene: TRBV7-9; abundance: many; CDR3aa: CASSHTGFGDEQFF; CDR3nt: TGTGCCAGCAGCCATACAGGGTTTGGGGATGAGCAGTTCTTC
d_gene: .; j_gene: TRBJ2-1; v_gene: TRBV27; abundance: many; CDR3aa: CASSLWGGPHEQFF; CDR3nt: TGTGCCAGCAGTTTATGGGGGGGGCCCCATGAGCAGTTCTTC
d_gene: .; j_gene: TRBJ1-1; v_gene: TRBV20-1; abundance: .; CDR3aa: CSARERPLAEAFF; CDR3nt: TGCAGTGCTAGAGAGAGACCCTTGGCTGAAGCTTTCTTT